This TCR beta chain was observed in a study of blood T cell repertoires in COVID-19. Across the whole study: Acute and convalescent COVID-19 samples came from the United States, Italy and Spain. Nucleic acid was either cDNA or gDNA, and it came from T cells, B-cell-depleted T cells, or PBMCs.

In the original analysis: How many nucleated cells were present was estimated from reference gene primer amplification. Clones were read by immunoSEQ multiplex PCR, and TCRdb kept only the in-frame ones, dropping some. D and trimming were read from the DNA, whereas the V and J calls and clone size are those reported in that table. Of 120,000 to 150,000 clones in the sample, 89% were seen once. The CDR3 covers 15 residues. Per germline, CDR1 SGHAT and CDR2 FQNNGV. V lost 4 bases and J lost 7, with 17 bases in between. The source of this sequence is a human donor in a cohort sampled during active COVID-19. The specimen sequenced was peripheral blood. This chain links TRBV11-2 with TRBJ2-1; D is perhaps TRBD2 (7 bases). CDR3 protein: CASSSLRGAHNEQFF. The CDR3 nucleotides are TGTGCCAGCAGCTCCCTCCGGGGGGCTCATAATGAGCAGTTCTTC.